These T cell receptor beta chains were read from a single sample in a study of blood T cell repertoires in COVID-19. The data were produced by immunoSEQ multiplex PCR, yet TCRdb's version contains in-frame clones alone and is incomplete. The data contain about 150,000 clones, 87% of them singletons. Sequenced sample: PBMCs or T cells enriched from blood (not recorded which). These receptors were collected from a middle-aged woman who had been exposed to COVID-19. Each CDR3 is given with its conserved first and last residue. A D gene is named only where the DNA matches it firmly. Size values are once, few and many counts, or a class for expanded clones, and some rows have none.

D: NA
V: TRBV28
size: NA
J: TRBJ1-2
CDR3: CASTAKQGPGYTF
DNA: TGTGCCAGCACTGCCAAGCAGGGGCCCGGCTACACCTTC

D: NA
V: TRBV3-1/TRBV3-2
size: NA
J: TRBJ2-2
CDR3: CASRQTSPGELFF
DNA: TGTGCCAGCAGACAAACTAGCCCCGGGGAGCTGTTTTTT

D: TRBD1
V: TRBV27
size: NA
J: TRBJ1-1
CDR3: CASGSAGGILLEAFF
DNA: TGTGCCAGCGGCTCGGCAGGGGGGATCCTCCTTGAAGCTTTCTTT

D: NA
V: TRBV5-1
size: once
J: TRBJ2-1
CDR3: CASSSGHSGANEQFF
DNA: TGCGCCAGCAGCTCTGGCCATAGCGGAGCCAATGAGCAGTTCTTC

D: NA
V: TRBV3-1/TRBV3-2
size: few
J: TRBJ1-2
CDR3: CASSRLGPSNYGYTF
DNA: TGTGCCAGCAGCCGGCTTGGTCCCTCTAACTATGGCTACACCTTC

D: NA
V: TRBV11-2
size: NA
J: TRBJ1-1
CDR3: CASSWRGAFF
DNA: TGTGCCAGCAGCTGGCGGGGGGCTTTCTTT

D: NA
V: TRBV5-1
size: NA
J: TRBJ1-5
CDR3: CASSFQGNQPQHF
DNA: TGCGCCAGCAGCTTCCAGGGGAATCAGCCCCAGCATTTT

D: TRBD1
V: TRBV7-9
size: NA
J: TRBJ1-4
CDR3: CASSSGTGIEKLFF
DNA: TGTGCCAGCAGCTCCGGGACAGGGATTGAAAAACTGTTTTTT

D: TRBD1
V: TRBV4-1
size: many
J: TRBJ1-1
CDR3: CASSPRTGPEAFF
DNA: TGCGCCAGCAGCCCGAGGACAGGACCTGAAGCTTTCTTT

D: NA
V: TRBV28
size: NA
J: TRBJ2-7
CDR3: CASSTDSSSYEQYF
DNA: TGTGCCAGCAGTACGGACAGTTCTTCCTACGAGCAGTACTTC

D: NA
V: TRBV16
size: NA
J: TRBJ1-6
CDR3: CASSPWAQRNSPLHF
DNA: TGTGCCAGCAGCCCTTGGGCTCAGCGGAATTCACCCCTCCACTTT

D: NA
V: TRBV7-3
size: NA
J: TRBJ1-1
CDR3: CASSPGSARMNTEAFF
DNA: TGTGCCAGCAGCCCCGGGAGTGCACGCATGAACACTGAAGCTTTCTTT

D: NA
V: TRBV19
size: NA
J: TRBJ2-2
CDR3: CASSIDGPYANTGELFF
DNA: TGTGCCAGTAGTATAGACGGTCCTTACGCGAACACCGGGGAGCTGTTTTTT

D: NA
V: TRBV5-4
size: NA
J: TRBJ2-7
CDR3: CASSTVGAYEQYF
DNA: TGTGCCAGCAGCACGGTAGGGGCCTACGAGCAGTACTTC

D: TRBD1
V: TRBV29-1
size: NA
J: TRBJ1-2
CDR3: CSVELARGRYYGYTF
DNA: TGCAGCGTTGAACTCGCCAGGGGGCGATACTATGGCTACACCTTC

D: TRBD1
V: TRBV13
size: NA
J: TRBJ1-5
CDR3: CASSLGGQGGQPQHF
DNA: TGTGCCAGCAGCTTAGGGGGACAGGGCGGTCAGCCCCAGCATTTT

D: TRBD1
V: TRBV4-1
size: NA
J: TRBJ1-1
CDR3: CASSHSTGGLGNTEAFF
DNA: TGCGCCAGCAGCCACTCGACAGGGGGCCTTGGAAACACTGAAGCTTTCTTT

D: NA
V: TRBV3-1/TRBV3-2
size: few
J: TRBJ2-7
CDR3: CASSRVIGGDSYEQYF
DNA: TGTGCCAGCAGCCGAGTCATAGGCGGGGACTCCTACGAGCAGTACTTC

D: TRBD1
V: TRBV10-3
size: NA
J: TRBJ1-1
CDR3: CAITTDRSEAFF
DNA: TGTGCCATCACCACGGACAGGAGTGAAGCTTTCTTT

D: TRBD1
V: TRBV27
size: NA
J: TRBJ1-5
CDR3: CASSLGTGEAQPQHF
DNA: TGTGCCAGCAGTTTAGGTACAGGGGAGGCTCAGCCCCAGCATTTT

D: NA
V: TRBV5-1
size: NA
J: TRBJ2-7
CDR3: CASSKDRSAGVEQYF
DNA: TGCGCCAGCAGCAAAGACAGGTCGGCTGGAGTCGAGCAGTACTTC

D: TRBD1
V: TRBV28
size: NA
J: TRBJ1-5
CDR3: CASSFIGGGSNQPQHF
DNA: TGTGCCAGCAGTTTCATAGGGGGCGGTTCCAATCAGCCCCAGCATTTT

D: NA
V: TRBV19
size: NA
J: TRBJ1-6
CDR3: CASSIAVGAGKSPLHF
DNA: TGTGCCAGTAGTATAGCCGTCGGAGCCGGAAAATCACCCCTCCACTTT

D: NA
V: TRBV27
size: NA
J: TRBJ1-5
CDR3: CASSRRAAGNQPQHF
DNA: TGTGCCAGCAGCCGCAGGGCTGCGGGCAATCAGCCCCAGCATTTT

D: TRBD1
V: TRBV7-9
size: NA
J: TRBJ2-7
CDR3: CASSSLDRDEQYF
DNA: TGTGCCAGCAGCTCGCTGGACAGGGACGAGCAGTACTTC

D: TRBD1
V: TRBV27
size: NA
J: TRBJ1-5
CDR3: CASSLSGQGRGQPQHF
DNA: TGTGCCAGCAGTTTGTCTGGACAGGGGAGGGGACAGCCCCAGCATTTT

D: NA
V: TRBV19
size: NA
J: TRBJ1-5
CDR3: CASSIGGRVGQPQHF
DNA: TGTGCCAGTAGTATAGGAGGCAGGGTAGGTCAGCCCCAGCATTTT

D: NA
V: TRBV3-1/TRBV3-2
size: NA
J: TRBJ1-2
CDR3: CASSQDRQGRYGYTF
DNA: TGTGCCAGCAGCCAAGATCGGCAGGGGCGCTATGGCTACACCTTC

D: TRBD1
V: TRBV6-5
size: NA
J: TRBJ1-4
CDR3: CASSYSSDRDPDGLFF
DNA: TGTGCCAGCAGTTACTCTTCGGACAGGGACCCTGATGGACTGTTTTTT

D: NA
V: TRBV7-2
size: NA
J: TRBJ2-1
CDR3: CASSPHGGLYNEQFF
DNA: TGTGCCAGCAGCCCCCATGGGGGCTTGTACAATGAGCAGTTCTTC

D: TRBD1
V: TRBV5-4
size: few
J: TRBJ1-3
CDR3: CASSLGGTAGNTIYF
DNA: TGTGCCAGCAGCTTGGGAGGGACAGCGGGAAACACCATATATTTT

D: TRBD1
V: TRBV5-8
size: few
J: TRBJ1-2
CDR3: CASSSRDRDYGYTF
DNA: TGTGCCAGCAGCTCCCGGGACAGGGACTATGGCTACACCTTC

D: TRBD2
V: TRBV4-1
size: NA
J: TRBJ2-1
CDR3: CASSQGLAMLNEQFF
DNA: TGCGCCAGCAGCCAGGGACTAGCGATGCTCAATGAGCAGTTCTTC

D: NA
V: TRBV28
size: NA
J: TRBJ1-4
CDR3: CASSFPLGLATNEKLFF
DNA: TGTGCCAGCAGTTTTCCACTGGGACTTGCAACTAATGAAAAACTGTTTTTT

D: TRBD1
V: TRBV4-1
size: NA
J: TRBJ2-7
CDR3: CASSQDPGQTLAQYF
DNA: TGCGCCAGCAGCCAGGATCCGGGACAGACTTTGGCGCAGTACTTC

D: TRBD1
V: TRBV11-2
size: NA
J: TRBJ2-5
CDR3: CASSPDREEETQYF
DNA: TGTGCCAGCAGCCCGGACAGGGAGGAAGAGACCCAGTACTTC

D: NA
V: TRBV28
size: NA
J: TRBJ1-2
CDR3: CASSRGVYGYTF
DNA: TGTGCCAGCAGTCGGGGGGTCTATGGCTACACCTTC

D: TRBD1
V: TRBV3-1/TRBV3-2
size: NA
J: TRBJ1-4
CDR3: CASSQTRDRREKLFF
DNA: TGTGCCAGCAGCCAAACCCGGGACAGAAGAGAAAAACTGTTTTTT

D: TRBD2
V: TRBV12-3/TRBV12-4
size: NA
J: TRBJ2-3
CDR3: CATSGVGDTQYF
DNA: TGTGCCACTAGCGGGGTCGGGGATACGCAGTATTTT

D: NA
V: TRBV7-9
size: NA
J: TRBJ1-3
CDR3: CASSLGAASGNTIYF
DNA: TGTGCCAGCAGCTTAGGGGCCGCCTCTGGAAACACCATATATTTT

D: NA
V: TRBV7-8
size: NA
J: TRBJ1-2
CDR3: CASSLAGTNPNYGYTF
DNA: TGTGCCAGCAGCTTAGCAGGGACAAACCCTAACTATGGCTACACCTTC

D: NA
V: TRBV21-1
size: NA
J: TRBJ2-1
CDR3: CASSRITGRSYYNEQFF
DNA: TGTGCCAGCAGCCGAATCACAGGCAGAAGTTACTACAATGAGCAGTTCTTC

D: NA
V: TRBV2
size: NA
J: TRBJ1-5
CDR3: CASSEAGDTSMAPQHF
DNA: TGTGCCAGCAGTGAAGCGGGGGACACGTCCATGGCGCCCCAGCATTTT

D: TRBD1
V: TRBV2
size: NA
J: TRBJ1-5
CDR3: CASSPNRGFNQPQHF
DNA: TGTGCCAGCAGTCCGAACAGGGGGTTCAATCAGCCCCAGCATTTT

D: TRBD2
V: TRBV7-2
size: once
J: TRBJ2-3
CDR3: CASSLVSGISDTQYF
DNA: TGTGCCAGCAGCTTAGTTAGCGGGATCTCAGATACGCAGTATTTT

D: TRBD2
V: TRBV5-4
size: once
J: TRBJ2-2
CDR3: CASRRSSGRATGELFF
DNA: TGTGCCAGCAGACGTTCTAGCGGGAGGGCTACCGGGGAGCTGTTTTTT